This TCR beta chain was sequenced for a study of blood T cell repertoires in COVID-19. The CDR3 is 14 amino acids long, termini counted. CDR1 is LGHDT and CDR2 is YNNKEL in the germline V gene (reference sequence). As to this clone: The DNA is omitted, as the CDR3 cannot be located on it reliably, and the CDR3 follows TCRdb's listing.

Original processing methods: Estimation of nucleated cell counts was performed using reference gene primer amplification. TCRdb keeps only in-frame clones here, not all; method: immunoSEQ multiplex PCR. D and trimming were read from the DNA, whereas the V and J calls and clone size are those reported in that table. The repertoire holds around 260,000 clones, with 80% to 90% as singletons. V usage is TRBV3-1 (or the pseudogene TRBV3-2) and J usage is TRBJ2-5; the listed D gene, TRBD2, was not tested against the DNA. The receptor was isolated from a man aged 30-40 years with acute or convalescent COVID-19. Sequencing used peripheral blood. The CDR3 here is CASSSSGVRETQYF.